The 23 T cell receptor beta chains in this list originate from one sample, sequenced in a study of blood T cells in healthy people across ages. For the second PCR, which ran for roughly 7 to 11 cycles, a sample-barcoded 5' primer and a J-beta primer mix were used. TCRdb reprocessed the 5' RACE reads via MiXCR and lists one record per CDR3 protein. The table lists 950,000 to 1,200,000 distinct CDR3 sequences, 35% to 40% of them singletons. The sample consisted of blood. The receptors derive from a young man in good health.

This clonotype was observed at least ten times. The DNA for the CDR3 is TGTGCCAGCAGCCCCTACGAGGGGGGGAACACAGATACGCAGTATTTT. This gives the protein CASSPYEGGNTDTQYF. The chain joins TRBV9 to TRBJ2-3; TRBD2 is a possible D gene (7 bases). The CDR3 extends over 16 amino acids. V was clipped by 4 bases and J by 2 bases, with 17 bases between them. CDR1 is SGDLS and CDR2 is YYNGEE in the germline V gene.

Many counts were recorded for this clonotype. This sequence joins TRBV6-6 and TRBJ1-2; unclear D gene. The CDR3 consists of 13 residues. Per the germline V gene, CDR1 is MNHNY and CDR2 is SVGAGI (reference sequence). Between the trimmed V and J ends, which lost 0 bases and 7 bases, there was a span of 9 bases. CDR3: CASSYSGEGGYTF. DNA of the CDR3: TGTGCCAGCAGTTACTCTGGGGAAGGTGGCTACACCTTC.

The rearrangement joins TRBV30 to TRBJ1-2; 8 nucleotides agree with TRBD1. From germline, CDR1 is GTSNPN and CDR2 SVGIG (reference sequence). Germline trimming cut 0 bases from V and 4 bases from J; bases unmatched to any gene: 4. CDR3 length: 14 amino acids. DNA of the CDR3: TGTGCCTGGAGTGTACAAACAGGGGGCTATGGCTACACCTTC. Residues: CAWSVQTGGYGYTF.

Concerning this clonotype: At one of its ends the junction is not consistent with the germline gene, which may arise from a read error. The rearrangement links TRBV29-1 to TRBJ2-5, with D possibly matching TRBD1 (6 bases). The germline gives CDR1 SQVTM, CDR2 ANQGSEA. The CDR3 contains 14 residues. CDR3 sequence reads: CSVEDRDLQETKYF. CDR3 DNA: TGCAGCGTTGAGGACAGAGATCTTCAAGAGACCAAGTACTTC.

With respect to this clonotype: A clone one base away is much larger, so this may be a read error. The chain is built from TRBV20-1 and TRBJ2-1; 9 bases line up with TRBD2. The J call may be wrong; the DNA end is better matched by TRBJ2-7. This CDR3 is 17 amino acids long. From germline, CDR1 is DFQATT and CDR2 SNEGSKA (reference sequence). For the CDR3, the DNA is TGCAGTGCCCCGTCCAGCGGGGGGAAAAACTTCTACAATGAGCAGTACTTC. Translation gives CSAPSSGGKNFYNEQYF.

Ten or more counts support this clonotype. The rearrangement joins TRBV29-1 to TRBJ2-1; maybe TRBD2 (5 bases). This CDR3 region has 12 residues. V gave up 1 base and J gave up 8 bases, with 9 bases separating them. Per the germline V gene, CDR1 is SQVTM and CDR2 is ANQGSEA. CDR3 sequence: CSVEVEGDEQFF. CDR3 nucleotides: TGCAGCGTTGAAGTCGAGGGCGATGAGCAGTTCTTC.

The table lists this clonotype with a count of one. This chain links TRBV5-1 with TRBJ1-1, with a weak D call TRBD1 (5 bases). V lost 6 bases to trimming and J lost 7 bases, with 19 bases between them. The germline gives CDR1 SGHRS, CDR2 YFSETQ. The CDR3 spans 14 residues. In DNA form, the CDR3 reads TGCGCCAGCACCCCCAGCAAGGGGATGCGTGAAGCTTTCTTT. The encoded protein is CASTPSKGMREAFF.

In the case of this clonotype: An end of the junction differs from the germline gene, which may be a read error. The chain recombines TRBV10-2 with TRBJ2-3; D is undetermined. Germline assignment: CDR1 WSHSY and CDR2 SAAADI. The CDR3 is 16 amino acids. CDR3 DNA sequence: TGCGTCAGCAGTCTTCTCGGAACGCCCAGCACAGATACGCAGTATTTT. This codes for CVSSLLGTPSTDTQYF.

The rearrangement uses TRBV20-1 and TRBJ2-3; no firm D call. This CDR3 comprises 13 residues. Trimming removed 1 base at V and 3 bases at J, with 8 bases between. Germline V CDR1 and CDR2: DFQATT, SNEGSKA (reference sequence). The CDR3 region is CSARVAATDTQYF. As DNA, the CDR3 is TGCAGTGCTAGAGTCGCAGCAACAGATACGCAGTATTTT.

The CDR3 bases are TGCAGCGTGGGCGGGACGAACACTGAAGCTTTCTTT. It yields the protein CSVGGTNTEAFF. The V gene is TRBV29-1, the J gene TRBJ1-1, with D possibly TRBD1 on 5 matching bases. V lost 6 bases and J lost 1, with 9 bases in between. The length of the CDR3 is 12 residues. Germline V gives CDR1 SQVTM, CDR2 ANQGSEA.

This clonotype occurred a few times. The genes are TRBV12-3 or TRBV12-4 and TRBJ2-1, with a weak D call TRBD1 (6 bases). CDR3 length equals 14 residues. Trimming removed 5 bases from V and 2 bases from J, with 10 bases in between. This CDR3 is CASSPGQTYNEQFF. The CDR3 nucleotides read TGTGCCAGCAGTCCAGGACAGACCTACAATGAGCAGTTCTTC.

J is TRBJ1-3 and V is TRBV12-3 or TRBV12-4; D gene uncertain. The length of the CDR3 is 14 residues. Trimming stripped 4 bases from V and 2 bases from J, with 9 bases between. CDR3 DNA sequence: TGTGCCAGCAGTTCGGGAGTCCCTGGAAACACCATATATTTT. It yields the protein CASSSGVPGNTIYF.

This CDR3 reads CASSHLGQQETQYF. CDR3 in DNA: TGCGCCAGCAGCCACCTCGGACAGCAAGAGACCCAGTACTTC. The J gene is TRBJ2-5, the V gene TRBV4-3; D may be TRBD1 (6 bases). Germline V lookup: CDR1 LGHNA, CDR2 YSLEER. The length of the CDR3 is 14 residues. V gave up 3 bases and J gave up 2 bases, with 10 bases separating them.

This clonotype was recorded a few times. V gene TRBV28 combines with J gene TRBJ2-1; 7 nucleotides agree with TRBD2. CDR1 MDHEN and CDR2 SYDVKM come from the germline V gene. CDR3 length: 15 residues. J lost 7 bases, V lost 6 bases, and 12 bases had no gene match. The CDR3 sequence: CASSHLSGDNNEQFF. The CDR3 DNA is TGTGCCAGCAGCCACCTCAGCGGGGATAATAATGAGCAGTTCTTC. Full variable domain (outside the CDR3, taken from reference TRBV28 and TRBJ2-1): DVKVTQSSRYLVKRTGEKVFLECVQDMDHENMFWYRQDPGLGLRLIYFSYDVKMKEKGDIPEGYSVSREKKERFSLILESASTNQTSMYLCASSHLSGDNNEQFFGPGTRLTVL.

The chain couples TRBV7-9 to TRBJ2-1; 8 nucleotides agree with TRBD2. The CDR3 is 14 residues long. From germline, CDR1 is SEHNR and CDR2 FQNEAQ (reference sequence). The J segment lost 5 bases and the V segment lost 8 bases, leaving 8 bases of the junction unmatched. The CDR3 DNA reads TGTGCCAGCTGTAGTAGCGGGGTAAACAATGAGCAGTTCTTC. Residues: CASCSSGVNNEQFF.

The V and J genes are TRBV10-3 and TRBJ1-1; possibly TRBD1 for D (6 bases). Germline CDR1 reads ENHRY; CDR2 reads SYGVKD. The CDR3 totals 13 residues. Trimming left V 5 bases short and J 6 bases short, with 13 bases between. For the CDR3, the DNA is TGTGCCATCAGTCTCATCAGGGGACCTGAAGCTTTCTTT. It yields the protein CAISLIRGPEAFF.

This clonotype has just a few counts. V gene TRBV3-1 combines with J gene TRBJ2-7, with D possibly called TRBD1 or TRBD2 (5 bases each). The CDR3 sequence is 14 residues long. Looked up from germline, CDR1 is LGHDT and CDR2 is YNNKEL (reference sequence). The V end was cut by 5 bases, the J end by 5 bases, with 16 bases between. Written as DNA, the CDR3 is TGTGCCAGCAGCTCGGCGGGCAGGGTCAACGAGCAGTACTTC. It is translated as CASSSAGRVNEQYF.

The V gene is TRBV28, the J gene TRBJ2-1; no firm D call. V was trimmed by 7 bases and J by 5 bases, leaving 9 bases between them. The CDR3 has 12 residues. CDR1 is MDHEN and CDR2 is SYDVKM in the germline V gene. The CDR3 reads CASTHADNEQFF. CDR3 nucleotides: TGTGCCAGCACCCACGCCGACAATGAGCAGTTCTTC. The full variable domain, in which reference TRBV28 and TRBJ2-1 provide the parts outside the CDR3, is DVKVTQSSRYLVKRTGEKVFLECVQDMDHENMFWYRQDPGLGLRLIYFSYDVKMKEKGDIPEGYSVSREKKERFSLILESASTNQTSMYLCASTHADNEQFFGPGTRLTVL.

V usage is TRBV5-1 and J usage is TRBJ1-6; D unresolved. V shed 4 bases and J shed 7 bases, with 12 bases lying between them. This CDR3 is 14 amino acids long. Germline V gene sequence: CDR1 SGHRS, CDR2 YFSETQ. This chain's CDR3 is CASSEGRTNSPLHF. The CDR3 bases are TGCGCCAGCAGCGAAGGACGTACAAATTCACCCCTCCACTTT.

This clonotype was seen only a few times. This chain links TRBV2 with TRBJ1-2; TRBD1 matches at 8 bases. V shed 6 bases, J shed 6 bases, and the junction held 9 bases outside the gene matches. Germline V gene data show CDR1 as SNHLY and CDR2 as FYNNEI. The CDR3 consists of 14 residues. The CDR3 sequence is CASRDSSRGHGYTF. The CDR3 DNA sequence: TGTGCCAGCAGAGACTCGAGCAGGGGGCATGGCTACACCTTC.

The chain combines TRBV7-8 with TRBJ2-2; possible D gene TRBD1, 6 bases. V dropped 3 bases and J dropped 6 bases, with 8 bases sitting between them. The CDR3 contains 13 residues. CDR1 is SGHVS and CDR2 is FQNEAQ in the germline V gene. The CDR3 protein is CASSFSGAGELFF. The CDR3 nucleotides are TGTGCCAGCAGCTTCTCAGGGGCCGGGGAGCTGTTTTTT.

The rearrangement links TRBV12-3 or TRBV12-4 to TRBJ2-1, with 7 nucleotides matching TRBD1. The V and J ends lost 5 bases and 6 bases, in that order; junction bases with no gene match: 16. The CDR3 runs to 17 residues. The CDR3 spells CASSPHNKDRSGNEQFF. The CDR3 DNA is TGTGCCAGCAGTCCCCATAATAAGGACAGGTCAGGCAATGAGCAGTTCTTC.

This clonotype was seen many times. This sequence joins TRBV12-3 or TRBV12-4 and TRBJ1-1; D ambiguous. The CDR3 has 13 residues. Trimming cost V 1 base and J 5 bases, with 8 bases left between them. In DNA, the CDR3 is TGTGCCAGCAGTTTAGTTGGGAGAACTGAAGCTTTCTTT. This gives the protein CASSLVGRTEAFF.